A selection of T cell receptor beta chains follows, all from one sample in a study of spatial heterogeneity in lung cancer. TCRdb re-called the 5' RACE reads through MiXCR, storing one row per CDR3 protein. The sample lists tens of thousands of distinct CDR3 sequences; around 5.5% were seen once. This specimen consisted of PBMCs, obtained at surgery. The origin of the receptors is a male donor with early-stage non-small cell lung cancer. Each CDR3 is given with its conserved first and last residue.

J | V | CDR3
TRBJ2-3 | TRBV9 | CASSAQANTDTQYF
TRBJ2-3 | TRBV7-2 | CASSLGGGLRTDAQYF
TRBJ1-1 | TRBV3-1 | CASSPGGSWNTEAFF
TRBJ2-1 | TRBV6-5 | CASSLTAYNEQFF
TRBJ2-1 | TRBV5-1 | CASSPGQGAYNEQFF
TRBJ2-5 | TRBV6-5 | CASSSRTSNQETQYF
TRBJ2-7 | TRBV24-1 | CATSAPGTSGGAYEQYF
TRBJ2-2 | TRBV28 | CASSLPLAGELFF
TRBJ2-5 | TRBV7-9 | CASVRGAVETQYF
TRBJ2-6 | TRBV28 | CASSTSTGGIFSGANVLTF
TRBJ1-6 | TRBV20-1 | CSAQPDSVSSYNSPLHF
TRBJ2-3 | TRBV6-2/TRBV6-3 | CASSYERLTDTQYF
TRBJ1-1 | TRBV20-1 | CSAKQLDEAFF
TRBJ2-7 | TRBV7-6 | CASSLATGSDEQYF
TRBJ2-3 | TRBV24-1 | CATSDLQGGSTSFLPSTDTQYF
TRBJ1-2 | TRBV24-1 | CATSDLLGYGYTF
TRBJ1-5 | TRBV28 | CASSLIQGARHSNQPQHF
TRBJ2-3 | TRBV7-3 | CASSLGLAGGGSTDTQYF
TRBJ2-1 | TRBV6-1 | CASETHSYNEQFF
TRBJ1-1 | TRBV28 | CASSSAPGRRTEAFF
TRBJ1-2 | TRBV11-2 | CASSPTVNYGYTF
TRBJ2-7 | TRBV20-1 | CSARDPLQGAYEQYF
TRBJ2-5 | TRBV28 | CASSLMWGWSYQETQYF
TRBJ2-3 | TRBV7-2 | CASSLARDRGTDTQYF
TRBJ2-5 | TRBV27 | CASSPPGTSGVGETQYF
TRBJ2-7 | TRBV7-9 | CASSLAGIGGEQYF
TRBJ1-1 | TRBV11-2 | CASSLVRGVTEAFF
TRBJ2-1 | TRBV15 | CATSSSGTSYNEQFF
TRBJ1-1 | TRBV20-1 | CSATTSKGFPNTEAFF
TRBJ1-2 | TRBV25-1 | CASMGDRGLYGYTF
TRBJ2-6 | TRBV29-1 | CSVDSSGANVLTF
TRBJ1-5 | TRBV2 | CASSERAASNQPQHF
TRBJ2-1 | TRBV20-1 | CSATRSPSRAYNEQFF
TRBJ1-6 | TRBV3-1 | CASSQEGYSYNSPLHF
TRBJ2-7 | TRBV7-8 | CASSPRGALYEQYF
TRBJ2-6 | TRBV27 | CASSPQGPGANVLTF
TRBJ1-1 | TRBV20-1 | CSARAGRGNTEAFF
TRBJ1-2 | TRBV20-1 | CSARPPGQLGYTF
TRBJ2-1 | TRBV5-1 | CASNLRQGAYNEQFF
TRBJ1-2 | TRBV29-1 | CSVEAGAGYGYTF
TRBJ2-5 | TRBV5-1 | CASSLVSSNQETQYF
TRBJ1-3 | TRBV29-1 | CSVEVKGYGNTIYF
TRBJ2-5 | TRBV27 | CASRPGLAREETQYF
TRBJ1-2 | TRBV11-2 | CASSLADRFYGYTF
TRBJ1-2 | TRBV20-1 | CSAGDRNYGYTF
TRBJ1-1 | TRBV29-1 | CSVGRDSNLNTEAFF
TRBJ2-1 | TRBV4-1 | CASSQGLAGGSYNEQFF
TRBJ2-7 | TRBV6-2/TRBV6-3 | CASSYPKVADQYF
TRBJ1-5 | TRBV19 | CASSMFPTGNQPQHF
TRBJ2-7 | TRBV11-2 | CASSLVSSAEQYF
TRBJ1-5 | TRBV2 | CASSERGVGGNQPQHF
TRBJ2-3 | TRBV9 | CASSPGLAGGRDTQYF
TRBJ1-5 | TRBV20-1 | CSAMGQERGSGQPQHF
TRBJ2-4 | TRBV11-2 | CASSLEGQVTSASAKNIQYF
TRBJ2-5 | TRBV3-1 | CASSQDLGTQYF
TRBJ1-2 | TRBV5-1 | CASSLGDYVRDYGYTF
TRBJ1-2 | TRBV3-1 | CASSPTARGRGSSFYGYTF
TRBJ1-1 | TRBV7-2 | CASTADRGGPEAFF
TRBJ1-2 | TRBV18 | CASSLDRTNYGYTF